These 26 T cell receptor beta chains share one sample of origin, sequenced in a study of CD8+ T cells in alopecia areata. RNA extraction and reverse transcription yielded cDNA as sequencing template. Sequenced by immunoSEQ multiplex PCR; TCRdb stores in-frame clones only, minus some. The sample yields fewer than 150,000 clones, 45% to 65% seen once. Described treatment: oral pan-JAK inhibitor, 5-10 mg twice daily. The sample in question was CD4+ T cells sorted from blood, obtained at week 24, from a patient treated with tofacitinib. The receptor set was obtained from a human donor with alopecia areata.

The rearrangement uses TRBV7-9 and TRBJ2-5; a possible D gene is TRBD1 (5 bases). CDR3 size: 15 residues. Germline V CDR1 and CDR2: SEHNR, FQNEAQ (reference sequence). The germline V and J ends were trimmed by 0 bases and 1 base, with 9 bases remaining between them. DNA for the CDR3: TGTGCCAGCAGCTTAGCGAGGACAACCCAAGAGACCCAGTACTTC. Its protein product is CASSLARTTQETQYF.

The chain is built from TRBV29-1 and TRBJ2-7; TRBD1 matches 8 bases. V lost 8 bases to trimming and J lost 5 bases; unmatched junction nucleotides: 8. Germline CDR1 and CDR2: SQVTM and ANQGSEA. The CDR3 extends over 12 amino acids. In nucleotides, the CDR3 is TGCAGCCCGGCGGACAGGGCAGACGAGCAGTACTTC. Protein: CSPADRADEQYF.

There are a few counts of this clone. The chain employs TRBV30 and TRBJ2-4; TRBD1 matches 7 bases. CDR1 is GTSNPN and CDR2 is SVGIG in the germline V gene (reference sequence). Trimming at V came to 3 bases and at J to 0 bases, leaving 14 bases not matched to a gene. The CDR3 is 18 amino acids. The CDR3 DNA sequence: TGTGCCTGGAGACCAAAATCCTCACAGGGGTTAGCCAAAAACATTCAGTACTTC. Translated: CAWRPKSSQGLAKNIQYF. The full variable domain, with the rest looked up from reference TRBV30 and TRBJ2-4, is SQTIHQWPATLVQPVGSPLSLECTVEGTSNPNLYWYRQAAGRGLQLLFYSVGIGQISSEVPQNLSASRPQDRQFILSSKKLLLSDSGFYLCAWRPKSSQGLAKNIQYFGAGTRLSVL.

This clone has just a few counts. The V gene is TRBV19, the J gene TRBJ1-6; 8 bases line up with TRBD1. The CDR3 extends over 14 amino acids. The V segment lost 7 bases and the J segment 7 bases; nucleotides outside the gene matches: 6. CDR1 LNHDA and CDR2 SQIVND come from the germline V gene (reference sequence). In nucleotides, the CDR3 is TGTGCCAGTACTTTGGGACAGGAGAATTCACCCCTCCACTTT. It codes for CASTLGQENSPLHF.

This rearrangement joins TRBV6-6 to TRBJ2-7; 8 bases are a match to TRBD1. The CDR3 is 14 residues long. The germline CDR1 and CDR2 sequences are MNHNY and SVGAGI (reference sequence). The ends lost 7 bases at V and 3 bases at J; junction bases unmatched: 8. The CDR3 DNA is TGTGCCAGCACCGGGACAGGACCTAACTACGAGCAGTACTTC. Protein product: CASTGTGPNYEQYF.

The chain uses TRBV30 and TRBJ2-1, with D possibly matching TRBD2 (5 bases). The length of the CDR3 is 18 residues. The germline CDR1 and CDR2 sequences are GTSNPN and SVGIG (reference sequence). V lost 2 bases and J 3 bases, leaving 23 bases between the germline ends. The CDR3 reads CAWSLHRRGRSYYNEQFF. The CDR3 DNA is TGTGCCTGGAGTCTCCACCGTCGCGGGCGATCGTACTACAATGAGCAGTTCTTC. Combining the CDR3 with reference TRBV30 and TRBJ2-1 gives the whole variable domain SQTIHQWPATLVQPVGSPLSLECTVEGTSNPNLYWYRQAAGRGLQLLFYSVGIGQISSEVPQNLSASRPQDRQFILSSKKLLLSDSGFYLCAWSLHRRGRSYYNEQFFGPGTRLTVL.

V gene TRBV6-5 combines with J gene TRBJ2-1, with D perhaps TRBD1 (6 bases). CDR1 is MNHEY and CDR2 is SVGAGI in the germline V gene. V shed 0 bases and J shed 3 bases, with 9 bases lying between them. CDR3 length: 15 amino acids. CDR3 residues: CASSYSGHFYNEQFF. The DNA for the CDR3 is TGTGCCAGCAGTTACTCGGGACACTTCTACAATGAGCAGTTCTTC.

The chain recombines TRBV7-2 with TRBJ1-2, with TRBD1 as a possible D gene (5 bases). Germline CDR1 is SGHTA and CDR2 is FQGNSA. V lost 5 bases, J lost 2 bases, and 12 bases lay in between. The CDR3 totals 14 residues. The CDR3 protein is CASSGRDANYGYTF. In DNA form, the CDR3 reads TGTGCCAGCAGCGGTCGGGACGCAAACTATGGCTACACCTTC.

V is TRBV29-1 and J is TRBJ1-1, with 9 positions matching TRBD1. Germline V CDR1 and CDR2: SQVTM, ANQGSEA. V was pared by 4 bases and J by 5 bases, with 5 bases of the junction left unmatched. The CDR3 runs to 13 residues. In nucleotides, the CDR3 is TGCAGCGTTGGGACAGGGGTTGGAACTGAAGCTTTCTTT. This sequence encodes CSVGTGVGTEAFF.

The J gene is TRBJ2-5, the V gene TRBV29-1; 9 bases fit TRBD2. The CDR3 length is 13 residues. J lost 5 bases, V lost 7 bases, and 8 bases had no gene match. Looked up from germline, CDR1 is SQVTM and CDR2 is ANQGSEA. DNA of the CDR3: TGCAGCGGCGGGGGGGGCAGGTCCGAGACCCAGTACTTC. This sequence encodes CSGGGGRSETQYF.

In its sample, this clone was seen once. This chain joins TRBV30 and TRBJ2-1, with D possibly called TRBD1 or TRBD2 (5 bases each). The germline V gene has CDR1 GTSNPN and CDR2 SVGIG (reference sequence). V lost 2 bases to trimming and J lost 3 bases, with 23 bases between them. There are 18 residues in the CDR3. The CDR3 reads CAWSPPFRDPHFYNEQFF. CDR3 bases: TGTGCCTGGAGTCCACCCTTCCGGGACCCTCACTTCTACAATGAGCAGTTCTTC.

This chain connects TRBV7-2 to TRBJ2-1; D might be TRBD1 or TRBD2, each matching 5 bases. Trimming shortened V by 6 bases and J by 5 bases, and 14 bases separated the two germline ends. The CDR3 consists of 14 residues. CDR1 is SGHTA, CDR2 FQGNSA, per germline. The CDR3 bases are TGTGCCAGCAGTCCCTACGGGGCCAACAATGAGCAGTTCTTC. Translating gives CASSPYGANNEQFF. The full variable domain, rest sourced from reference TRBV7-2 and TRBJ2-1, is GAGVSQSPSNKVTEKGKDVELRCDPISGHTALYWYRQSLGQGLEFLIYFQGNSAPDKSGLPSDRFSAERTGGSVSTLTIQRTQQEDSAVYLCASSPYGANNEQFFGPGTRLTVL.

The CDR3 sequence: CASSDSPNTEAFF. The CDR3 nucleotides read TGTGCCAGCAGTGACTCACCAAACACTGAAGCTTTCTTT. V usage is TRBV2 and J usage is TRBJ1-1; D ambiguous. CDR1 SNHLY and CDR2 FYNNEI come from the germline V gene. The CDR3 has 13 amino acids. The germline V and J ends were trimmed by 3 bases and 2 bases, with 7 bases remaining between them. The full variable domain, in which reference TRBV2 and TRBJ1-1 provide the parts outside the CDR3, is EPEVTQTPSHQVTQMGQEVILRCVPISNHLYFYWYRQILGQKVEFLVSFYNNEISEKSEIFDDQFSVERPDGSNFTLKIRSTKLEDSAMYFCASSDSPNTEAFFGQGTRLTVV.

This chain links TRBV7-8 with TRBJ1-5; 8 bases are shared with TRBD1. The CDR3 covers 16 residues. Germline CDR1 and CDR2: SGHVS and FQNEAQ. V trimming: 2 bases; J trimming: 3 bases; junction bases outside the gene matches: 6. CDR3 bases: TGTGCCAGCAGCTTACGGGGGACAGGCCACAATCAGCCCCAGCATTTT. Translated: CASSLRGTGHNQPQHF. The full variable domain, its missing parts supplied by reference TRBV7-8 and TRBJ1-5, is GAGVSQSPRYKVAKRGQDVALRCDPISGHVSLFWYQQALGQGPEFLTYFQNEAQLDKSGLPSDRFFAERPEGSVSTLKIQRTQQEDSAVYLCASSLRGTGHNQPQHFGDGTRLSIL.

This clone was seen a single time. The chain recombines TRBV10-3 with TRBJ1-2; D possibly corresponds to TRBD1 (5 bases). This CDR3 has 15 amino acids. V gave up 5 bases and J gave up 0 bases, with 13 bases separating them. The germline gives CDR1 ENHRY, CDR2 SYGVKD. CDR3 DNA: TGTGCCATCAGTCAGACAGAGGACTCTAACTATGGCTACACCTTC. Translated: CAISQTEDSNYGYTF.

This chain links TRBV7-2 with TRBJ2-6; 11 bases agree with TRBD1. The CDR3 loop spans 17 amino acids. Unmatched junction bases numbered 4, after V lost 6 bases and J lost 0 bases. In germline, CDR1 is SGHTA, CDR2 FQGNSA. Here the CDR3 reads CASRAGTGGSGANVLTF. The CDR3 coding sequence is TGTGCCAGCAGAGCCGGGACAGGGGGCTCTGGGGCCAACGTCCTGACTTTC.

This CDR3 is CASSGVQGGNQPQHF. The CDR3 nucleotides are TGTGCCAGCTCAGGGGTCCAGGGGGGCAATCAGCCCCAGCATTTT. The V and J genes are TRBV18 and TRBJ1-5; 7 positions match TRBD1. V shed 5 bases and J 2 bases; nucleotides not matched to a gene: 6. Germline V gives CDR1 KGHSH, CDR2 LQKENI. This CDR3 comprises 15 residues.

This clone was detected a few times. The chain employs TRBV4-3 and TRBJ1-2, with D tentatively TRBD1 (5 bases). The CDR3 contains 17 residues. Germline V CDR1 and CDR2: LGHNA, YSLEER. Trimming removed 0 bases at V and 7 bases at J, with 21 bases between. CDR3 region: CASSQDSQGRMTVGYTF. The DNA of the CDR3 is TGCGCCAGCAGCCAAGATAGTCAGGGACGGATGACAGTTGGCTACACCTTC.

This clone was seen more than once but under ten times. The CDR3 bases are TGCAGCGTCCAACACCCCGGGAGCTATGGCTACACCTTC. The encoded protein is CSVQHPGSYGYTF. V is TRBV29-1 and J is TRBJ1-2; D not certain. Per germline, CDR1 SQVTM and CDR2 ANQGSEA. This CDR3 contains 13 residues. Trimming stripped 6 bases from V and 4 bases from J, with 15 bases between.

The CDR3 loop is CASRGDGNQPQHF. The CDR3 DNA reads as TGTGCCAGCCGGGGAGATGGCAATCAGCCCCAGCATTTT. The chain links TRBV7-2 to TRBJ1-5, with no clear D. V was shortened by 8 bases and J by 2 bases, with 10 bases between the two germline ends. CDR1 SGHTA and CDR2 FQGNSA come from the germline V gene. The CDR3 is 13 amino acids.

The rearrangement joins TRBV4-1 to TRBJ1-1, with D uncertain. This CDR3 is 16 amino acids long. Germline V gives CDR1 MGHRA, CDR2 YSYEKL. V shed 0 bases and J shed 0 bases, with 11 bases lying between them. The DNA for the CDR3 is TGCGCCAGCAGCCAAGATCGTCCAGCCATGAACACTGAAGCTTTCTTT. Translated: CASSQDRPAMNTEAFF.

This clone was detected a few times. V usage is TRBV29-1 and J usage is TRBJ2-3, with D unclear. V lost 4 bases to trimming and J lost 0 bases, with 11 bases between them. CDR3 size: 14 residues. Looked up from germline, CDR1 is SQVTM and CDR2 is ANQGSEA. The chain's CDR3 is CSVAGLSSTDTQYF. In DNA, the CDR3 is TGCAGCGTTGCTGGGTTGTCTAGCACAGATACGCAGTATTTT.

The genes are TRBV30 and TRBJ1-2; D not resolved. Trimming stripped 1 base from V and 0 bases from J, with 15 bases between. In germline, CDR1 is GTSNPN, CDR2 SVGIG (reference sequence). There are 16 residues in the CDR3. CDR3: CAWSALSGFSNYGYTF. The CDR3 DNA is TGTGCCTGGAGTGCGCTCTCAGGATTCTCTAACTATGGCTACACCTTC. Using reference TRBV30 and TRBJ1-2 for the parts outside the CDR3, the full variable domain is SQTIHQWPATLVQPVGSPLSLECTVEGTSNPNLYWYRQAAGRGLQLLFYSVGIGQISSEVPQNLSASRPQDRQFILSSKKLLLSDSGFYLCAWSALSGFSNYGYTFGSGTRLTVV.

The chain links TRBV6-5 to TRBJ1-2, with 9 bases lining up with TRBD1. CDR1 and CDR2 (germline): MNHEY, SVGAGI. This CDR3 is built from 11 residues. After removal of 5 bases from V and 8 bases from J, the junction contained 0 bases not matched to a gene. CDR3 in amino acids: CASSTGGGYTF. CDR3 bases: TGTGCCAGCAGTACAGGGGGCGGCTACACCTTC.

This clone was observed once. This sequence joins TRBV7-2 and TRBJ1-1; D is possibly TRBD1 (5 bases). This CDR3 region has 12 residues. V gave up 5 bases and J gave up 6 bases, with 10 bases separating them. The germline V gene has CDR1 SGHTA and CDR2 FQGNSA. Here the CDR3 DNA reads TGTGCCAGCAGCCCCGGGGCGGCTGAAGCTTTCTTT. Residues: CASSPGAAEAFF.

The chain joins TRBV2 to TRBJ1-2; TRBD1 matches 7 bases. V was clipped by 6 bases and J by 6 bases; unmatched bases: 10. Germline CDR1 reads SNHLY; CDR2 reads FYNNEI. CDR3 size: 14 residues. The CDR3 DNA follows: TGTGCCAGCAGGCGGGACAGTCACAAGGATGGCTACACCTTC. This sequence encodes CASRRDSHKDGYTF.